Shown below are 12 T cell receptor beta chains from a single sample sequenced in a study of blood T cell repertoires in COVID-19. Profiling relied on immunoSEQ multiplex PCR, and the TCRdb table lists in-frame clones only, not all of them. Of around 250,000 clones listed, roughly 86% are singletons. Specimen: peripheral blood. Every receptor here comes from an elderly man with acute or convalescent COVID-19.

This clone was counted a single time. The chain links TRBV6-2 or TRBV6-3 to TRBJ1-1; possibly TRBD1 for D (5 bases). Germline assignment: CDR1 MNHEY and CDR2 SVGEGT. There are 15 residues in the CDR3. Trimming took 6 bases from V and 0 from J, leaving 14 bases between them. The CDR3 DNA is TGTGCCAGCAGCCGGGGGAGGGTTATGAACACTGAAGCTTTCTTT. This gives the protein CASSRGRVMNTEAFF.

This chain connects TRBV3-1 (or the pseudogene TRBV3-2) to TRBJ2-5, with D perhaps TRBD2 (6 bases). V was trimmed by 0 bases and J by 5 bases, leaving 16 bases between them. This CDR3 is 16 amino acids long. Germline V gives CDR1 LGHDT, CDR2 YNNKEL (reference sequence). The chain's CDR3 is CASSQDVGGRGETQYF. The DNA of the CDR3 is TGTGCCAGCAGCCAAGATGTGGGGGGACGGGGCGAGACCCAGTACTTC.

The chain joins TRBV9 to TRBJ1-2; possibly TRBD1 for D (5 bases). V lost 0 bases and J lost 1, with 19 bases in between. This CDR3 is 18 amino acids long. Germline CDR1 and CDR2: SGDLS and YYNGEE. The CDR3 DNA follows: TGTGCCAGCAGCGTAGCTTTGACAGTGCCTTTTCTTAACTATGGCTACACCTTC. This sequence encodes CASSVALTVPFLNYGYTF.

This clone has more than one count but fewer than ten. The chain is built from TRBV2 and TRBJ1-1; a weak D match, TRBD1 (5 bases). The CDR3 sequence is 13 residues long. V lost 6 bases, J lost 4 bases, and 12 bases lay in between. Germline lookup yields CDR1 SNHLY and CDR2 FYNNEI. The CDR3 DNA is TGTGCCAGCAGCTGGGGCAGGGCCACTGAAGCTTTCTTT. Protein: CASSWGRATEAFF. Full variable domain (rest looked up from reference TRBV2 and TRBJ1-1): EPEVTQTPSHQVTQMGQEVILRCVPISNHLYFYWYRQILGQKVEFLVSFYNNEISEKSEIFDDQFSVERPDGSNFTLKIRSTKLEDSAMYFCASSWGRATEAFFGQGTRLTVV.

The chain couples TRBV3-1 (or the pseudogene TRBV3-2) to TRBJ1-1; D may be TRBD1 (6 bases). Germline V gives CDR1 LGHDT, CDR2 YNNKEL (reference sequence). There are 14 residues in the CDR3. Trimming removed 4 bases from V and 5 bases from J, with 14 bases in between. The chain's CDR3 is CASSLKGRGTEAFF. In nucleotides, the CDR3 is TGTGCCAGCAGCCTAAAAGGGAGGGGGACTGAAGCTTTCTTT.

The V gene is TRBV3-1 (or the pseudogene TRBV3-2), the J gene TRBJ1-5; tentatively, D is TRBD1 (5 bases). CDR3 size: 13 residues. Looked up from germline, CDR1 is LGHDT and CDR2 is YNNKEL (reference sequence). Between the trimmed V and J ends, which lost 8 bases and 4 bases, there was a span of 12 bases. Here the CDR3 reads CASGPGGNQPQHF. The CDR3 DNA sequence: TGTGCCAGCGGCCCCGGGGGGAATCAGCCCCAGCATTTT.

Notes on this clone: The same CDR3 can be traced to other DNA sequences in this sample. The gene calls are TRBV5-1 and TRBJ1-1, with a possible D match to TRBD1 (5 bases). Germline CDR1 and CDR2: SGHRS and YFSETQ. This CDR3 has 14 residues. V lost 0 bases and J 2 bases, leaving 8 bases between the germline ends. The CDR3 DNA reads TGCGCCAGCAGCTTGGACAGGCTAAACACTGAAGCTTTCTTT. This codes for CASSLDRLNTEAFF.

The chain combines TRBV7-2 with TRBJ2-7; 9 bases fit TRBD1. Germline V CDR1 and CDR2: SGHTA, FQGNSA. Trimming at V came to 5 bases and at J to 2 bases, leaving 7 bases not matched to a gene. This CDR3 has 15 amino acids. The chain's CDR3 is CASSQDRGRAYEQYF. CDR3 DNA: TGTGCCAGCAGCCAGGACAGGGGAAGGGCCTACGAGCAGTACTTC.

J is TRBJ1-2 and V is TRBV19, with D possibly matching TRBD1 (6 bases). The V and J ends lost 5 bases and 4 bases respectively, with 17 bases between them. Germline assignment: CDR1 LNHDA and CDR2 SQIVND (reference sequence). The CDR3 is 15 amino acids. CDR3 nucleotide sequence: TGTGCCAGTAGTGTCCAACAGGGAAGTCCCTATGGCTACACCTTC. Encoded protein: CASSVQQGSPYGYTF.

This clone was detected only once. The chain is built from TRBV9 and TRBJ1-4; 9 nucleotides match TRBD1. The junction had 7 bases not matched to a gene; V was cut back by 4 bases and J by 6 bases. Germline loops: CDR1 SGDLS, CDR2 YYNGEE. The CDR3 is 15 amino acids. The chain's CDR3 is CASSLGQGRYEKLFF. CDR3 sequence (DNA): TGTGCCAGCAGCCTCGGACAGGGGAGGTATGAAAAACTGTTTTTT.

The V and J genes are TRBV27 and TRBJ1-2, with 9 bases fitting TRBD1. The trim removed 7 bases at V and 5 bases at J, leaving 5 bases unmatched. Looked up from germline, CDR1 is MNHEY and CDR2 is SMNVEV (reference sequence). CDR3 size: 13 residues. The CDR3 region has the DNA TGTGCCAGCAAAACCGGGACAGGGTATGGCTACACCTTC. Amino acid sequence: CASKTGTGYGYTF.

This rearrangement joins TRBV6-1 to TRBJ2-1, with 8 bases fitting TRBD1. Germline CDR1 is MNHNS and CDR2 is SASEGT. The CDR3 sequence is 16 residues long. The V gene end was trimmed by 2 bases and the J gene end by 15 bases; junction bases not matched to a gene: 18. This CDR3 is CASSERAGGVTGSGFF. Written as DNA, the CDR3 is TGTGCCAGCAGTGAAAGGGCAGGGGGCGTCACGGGATCAGGGTTCTTC.